What follows are 31 T cell receptor beta chains derived from one specimen sequenced in a study of blood T cell repertoires in COVID-19. Profiled with immunoSEQ multiplex PCR; TCRdb holds only in-frame clones, not every one. The sample has about 200,000 clones; 70% to 85% are singletons. The sample was peripheral blood. The receptors stem from a human donor with acute or convalescent COVID-19. The donor label of this sample is uncertain.

The chain uses TRBV4-1 and TRBJ1-2; D possibly corresponds to TRBD1 (6 bases). The germline V gene has CDR1 MGHRA and CDR2 YSYEKL. The CDR3 consists of 16 residues. Between the trimmed V and J ends, which lost 5 bases and 6 bases, there was a span of 22 bases. CDR3 in amino acids: CASSAEQGVERDGYTF. The CDR3 region has the DNA TGCGCCAGCAGCGCCGAACAGGGAGTAGAGAGGGATGGCTACACCTTC.

The chain recombines TRBV7-2 with TRBJ2-3, with D perhaps TRBD1 (6 bases). This CDR3 has 13 residues. The germline V and J ends were trimmed by 3 bases and 5 bases, with 9 bases remaining between them. Germline V gives CDR1 SGHTA, CDR2 FQGNSA. The CDR3 coding sequence is TGTGCCAGCAGCTTGAAAGGGGGAGATACGCAGTATTTT. It encodes CASSLKGGDTQYF.

V and J are TRBV29-1 and TRBJ2-1; 9 bases map to TRBD2. Unmatched junction bases numbered 7, after V lost 6 bases and J lost 1 base. Per germline, CDR1 SQVTM and CDR2 ANQGSEA. This CDR3 has 15 residues. The CDR3 region is CSVHLAGISYNEQFF. CDR3 DNA: TGCAGCGTCCATCTAGCGGGGATATCCTACAATGAGCAGTTCTTC.

Only a few counts were recorded for this clone. The V and J genes are TRBV11-2 and TRBJ2-7, with D maybe TRBD2 (6 bases). V lost 3 bases and J lost 2, with 11 bases in between. This CDR3 comprises 14 residues. CDR1 and CDR2 from the germline V gene are SGHAT and FQNNGV. The CDR3 DNA sequence: TGTGCCAGCAGCTTCATGGGACTTACCTACGAGCAGTACTTC. It is translated as CASSFMGLTYEQYF.

The chain recombines TRBV6-5 with TRBJ1-1; 7 nucleotides line up with TRBD1. The CDR3 sequence is 14 residues long. Looked up from germline, CDR1 is MNHEY and CDR2 is SVGAGI. Trimming took 6 bases from V and 1 from J; bases not matched to a gene: 5. Written as DNA, the CDR3 is TGTGCCAGCAGAAAGACAGGGAGGAACACTGAAGCTTTCTTT. Translated, it gives CASRKTGRNTEAFF.

This sequence joins TRBV5-1 and TRBJ2-7; 9 nucleotides line up with TRBD1. This CDR3 comprises 17 residues. V lost 0 bases and J lost 6; bases outside the gene matches: 13. The germline V gene encodes CDR1 SGHRS and CDR2 YFSETQ. The CDR3 sequence is CASSLGRIQGASTEQYF. The CDR3 DNA reads as TGCGCCAGCAGCTTGGGGCGGATACAGGGGGCTTCGACCGAGCAGTACTTC. Together with reference TRBV5-1 and TRBJ2-7, the CDR3 gives the full variable domain: KAGVTQTPRYLIKTRGQQVTLSCSPISGHRSVSWYQQTPGQGLQFLFEYFSETQRNKGNFPGRFSGRQFSNSRSEMNVSTLELGDSALYLCASSLGRIQGASTEQYFGPGTRLTVT.

The sample holds a few counts of this clone. The chain couples TRBV7-8 to TRBJ1-4; 7 bases are a match to TRBD1. The junction had 5 bases not matched to a gene; V was cut back by 4 bases and J by 0 bases. This CDR3 has 16 residues. CDR1 SGHVS and CDR2 FQNEAQ come from the germline V gene. The DNA of the CDR3 is TGTGCCAGCAGCTCCGGACAGGTCGCAACTAATGAAAAACTGTTTTTT. This sequence encodes CASSSGQVATNEKLFF.

The V gene is TRBV4-3, the J gene TRBJ2-3; 7 bases line up with TRBD2. The J segment lost 0 bases and the V segment lost 1 base, leaving 4 bases of the junction unmatched. Looked up from germline, CDR1 is LGHNA and CDR2 is YSLEER. The CDR3 spans 16 residues. The CDR3 protein is CASSQGNSGSTDTQYF. The CDR3, as DNA: TGCGCCAGCAGCCAAGGAAATAGCGGGAGCACAGATACGCAGTATTTT.

This clone occurred a few times. The V and J genes are TRBV14 and TRBJ1-1, with 12 bases fitting TRBD1. The CDR3 is 18 amino acids. V gave up 4 bases and J gave up 5 bases; unmatched junction bases: 14. Per the germline V gene, CDR1 is SGHDN and CDR2 is FVKESK. CDR3 nucleotide sequence: TGTGCCAGCAGCCTCAGGGCCGGGACAGGGGGCTTGAGAACTGAAGCTTTCTTT. The encoded protein is CASSLRAGTGGLRTEAFF. Looking up the rest from reference TRBV14 and TRBJ1-1 gives the full variable domain: EAGVTQFPSHSVIEKGQTVTLRCDPISGHDNLYWYRRVMGKEIKFLLHFVKESKQDESGMPNNRFLAERTGGTYSTLKVQPAELEDSGVYFCASSLRAGTGGLRTEAFFGQGTRLTVV.

V is TRBV28 and J is TRBJ1-6; 8 nucleotides align to TRBD1. The CDR3 contains 15 residues. The J segment lost 9 bases and the V segment lost 8 bases, leaving 12 bases of the junction unmatched. The germline V gene encodes CDR1 MDHEN and CDR2 SYDVKM. The chain's CDR3 is CASHSRGQGASPLHF. CDR3 coding DNA: TGTGCCAGCCATTCAAGGGGCCAGGGGGCTTCACCCCTCCACTTT.

The CDR3 protein is CASSPPGQEKLFF. CDR3 bases: TGTGCCAGCAGTCCACCGGGACAGGAAAAACTGTTTTTT. The genes are TRBV6-2 or TRBV6-3 and TRBJ1-4, with 7 bases matching TRBD1. Germline CDR1 and CDR2: MNHEY and SVGEGT. The trim removed 5 bases at V and 8 bases at J, leaving 5 bases unmatched. CDR3 length: 13 amino acids.

CDR3 DNA: TGTGCCAGCAGCTTCCCAGGGGGGCTAGCCAAAAACATTCAGTACTTC. Translating gives CASSFPGGLAKNIQYF. The chain couples TRBV11-3 to TRBJ2-4, with D perhaps TRBD1 (7 bases). V was clipped by 3 bases and J by 0 bases, with 12 bases between them. The CDR3 sequence is 16 residues long. Germline V gives CDR1 SGHNT, CDR2 YENEEA.

The chain joins TRBV7-3 to TRBJ2-1; D is perhaps TRBD2 (7 bases). The CDR3 loop spans 17 amino acids. The germline CDR1 and CDR2 sequences are SGHTA and FQGTGA. V lost 5 bases and J lost 1, with 18 bases in between. This chain's CDR3 is CASSPQGFSGSYNEQFF. Here the CDR3 DNA reads TGTGCCAGCAGCCCTCAGGGGTTTAGCGGGTCCTACAATGAGCAGTTCTTC.

The chain couples TRBV12-3 or TRBV12-4 to TRBJ2-7; D unclear. Trimming removed 5 bases at V and 7 bases at J, with 9 bases between. The CDR3 is made up of 11 amino acids. CDR3 protein: CASSILVEQYF. CDR3 sequence (DNA): TGTGCCAGCAGTATCCTCGTGGAGCAGTACTTC.

The J gene is TRBJ1-5, the V gene TRBV10-2; 10 bases match TRBD1. The CDR3 is 15 residues long. V was clipped by 8 bases and J by 1 base; unmatched bases: 5. CDR1 and CDR2 (germline): WSHSY, SAAADI. CDR3 DNA: TGCGCCAGCTCGACAGGGGGCAGGAGCAATCAGCCCCAGCATTTT. Translated, it gives CASSTGGRSNQPQHF.

The chain couples TRBV28 to TRBJ2-4; D may be TRBD2 (5 bases). The CDR3 sequence is 14 residues long. CDR1 is MDHEN, CDR2 SYDVKM, per germline. Trimming removed 2 bases at V and 5 bases at J, with 10 bases between. In DNA, the CDR3 is TGTGCCAGCAGTTTAGGCGGGCGGGAAAACATTCAGTACTTC. Encoded protein: CASSLGGRENIQYF.

This clone was seen a single time. The chain is built from TRBV5-1 and TRBJ1-3, with a weak D call TRBD1 (6 bases). CDR1 SGHRS and CDR2 YFSETQ come from the germline V gene. The V gene lost 2 bases and the J gene lost 0 bases, with 12 bases spanning the gap. The CDR3 has 16 amino acids. The CDR3: CASSLQGLVSGNTIYF. Written as DNA, the CDR3 is TGCGCCAGCAGCTTACAGGGTTTGGTCTCTGGAAACACCATATATTTT.

The chain joins TRBV19 to TRBJ2-7; tentative D call: TRBD2 (7 bases). Trimming shortened V by 6 bases and J by 4 bases, and 13 bases separated the two germline ends. This CDR3 has 13 residues. From germline, CDR1 is LNHDA and CDR2 SQIVND (reference sequence). The CDR3 reads CASSRGGSYEQYF. CDR3 coding DNA: TGTGCCAGTAGCCGCGGGGGCTCTTACGAGCAGTACTTC.

The chain combines TRBV4-3 with TRBJ1-4, with a possible D match to TRBD1 (6 bases). This CDR3 is 15 amino acids long. Trimming pared 0 bases from V and 10 bases from J, leaving 15 bases between. Germline CDR1 is LGHNA and CDR2 is YSLEER. CDR3 region: CASSQDKDSLGKLFF. The CDR3, as DNA: TGCGCCAGCAGCCAAGATAAGGACAGCTTAGGAAAACTGTTTTTT.

The chain links TRBV2 to TRBJ2-7, with D possibly matching TRBD1 (6 bases). CDR3 length: 13 amino acids. Trimming removed 9 bases at V and 4 bases at J, with 16 bases between. From germline, CDR1 is SNHLY and CDR2 FYNNEI. In nucleotides, the CDR3 is TGTGCCAGTTTCCGGGACAAGGCTTACGAGCAGTACTTC. Translating it yields CASFRDKAYEQYF.

The genes are TRBV6-6 and TRBJ1-1; D is unclear. The V gene's germline CDR1 is MNHNY and CDR2 SVGAGI (reference sequence). The V gene lost 2 bases and the J gene lost 4 bases, with 11 bases spanning the gap. This CDR3 region has 14 residues. The CDR3 DNA reads as TGTGCCAGCAGTTACGCGGGGTATGGCACTGAAGCTTTCTTT. Protein product: CASSYAGYGTEAFF.

The table lists this clone with a count of one. This chain uses TRBV3-1 (or the pseudogene TRBV3-2) with TRBJ1-2, with 9 bases matching TRBD1. There are 15 residues in the CDR3. The germline V gene has CDR1 LGHDT and CDR2 YNNKEL (reference sequence). V lost 0 bases, J lost 8 bases, and 7 bases stayed unmatched. This CDR3 is CASSQESGQGKGYTF. The DNA for the CDR3 is TGTGCCAGCAGCCAAGAGTCGGGACAGGGAAAGGGCTACACCTTC.

This rearrangement joins TRBV9 to TRBJ2-7; TRBD2 agrees at 7 bases. J was trimmed by 1 base and V by 0 bases; bases with no gene match: 10. Germline V gene sequence: CDR1 SGDLS, CDR2 YYNGEE. The CDR3 consists of 17 residues. The CDR3 here is CASSVAGGAADSYEQYF. CDR3 sequence (DNA): TGTGCCAGCAGCGTAGCGGGGGGTGCGGCAGATTCCTACGAGCAGTACTTC. Supplemented by reference TRBV9 and TRBJ2-7, the full variable domain reads DSGVTQTPKHLITATGQRVTLRCSPRSGDLSVYWYQQSLDQGLQFLIQYYNGEERAKGNILERFSAQQFPDLHSELNLSSLELGDSALYFCASSVAGGAADSYEQYFGPGTRLTVT.

The rearrangement links TRBV14 to TRBJ2-3, with 7 bases that match TRBD2. Germline CDR1 and CDR2: SGHDN and FVKESK. After removal of 0 bases from V and 0 bases from J, the junction contained 9 bases not matched to a gene. The CDR3 sequence is 18 residues long. CDR3: CASSQDRGLAVSTDTQYF. CDR3 nucleotides: TGTGCCAGCAGCCAAGATCGGGGTCTAGCGGTGAGCACAGATACGCAGTATTTT.

This sequence joins TRBV19 and TRBJ1-5; 7 nucleotides align to TRBD1. Germline-derived CDR1 and CDR2 are LNHDA and SQIVND (reference sequence). The V gene end was trimmed by 7 bases and the J gene end by 3 bases; junction bases not matched to a gene: 3. The CDR3 is made up of 13 amino acids. As DNA, the CDR3 is TGTGCCAGTACAGACAGGGACAATCAGCCCCAGCATTTT. This sequence encodes CASTDRDNQPQHF.

This chain connects TRBV6-5 to TRBJ2-3; 8 nucleotides agree with TRBD2. CDR1 is MNHEY and CDR2 is SVGAGI in the germline V gene. J lost 6 bases, V lost 5 bases, and 10 bases had no gene match. CDR3 length: 15 residues. This chain's CDR3 is CASSPLAGLVDTQYF. CDR3 DNA: TGTGCCAGCAGTCCCCTAGCGGGTCTCGTCGATACGCAGTATTTT.

The chain is built from TRBV5-6 and TRBJ1-2, with D perhaps TRBD1 (5 bases). From germline, CDR1 is SGHDT and CDR2 YYEEEE. The V end lost 4 bases, the J end lost 1 base, and 11 bases lay between the germline ends. CDR3 length: 14 amino acids. The CDR3 loop is CASSPMTDNYGYTF. The DNA of the CDR3 is TGTGCCAGCAGCCCTATGACAGATAACTATGGCTACACCTTC.

This clone came up a few times. The chain has TRBV6-5 and TRBJ2-3, with 7 positions matching TRBD1. The CDR3 contains 15 residues. Germline trimming cut 6 bases from V and 1 base from J; bases unmatched to any gene: 7. Per germline, CDR1 MNHEY and CDR2 SVGAGI. CDR3 sequence (DNA): TGTGCCAGCAGCTATCGACAGGGCCGCACAGATACGCAGTATTTT. It translates to CASSYRQGRTDTQYF.

This chain connects TRBV18 to TRBJ1-4; no firm D call. The CDR3 is 14 residues long. Per the germline V gene, CDR1 is KGHSH and CDR2 is LQKENI. V lost 5 bases and J lost 8, with 15 bases in between. In nucleotides, the CDR3 is TGTGCCAGCTCAGCAGGCAGGCCTGGGGAAAAACTGTTTTTT. Translated, it gives CASSAGRPGEKLFF.

This chain uses TRBV5-1 with TRBJ2-5; 10 nucleotides line up with TRBD2. From germline, CDR1 is SGHRS and CDR2 YFSETQ. V was pared by 5 bases and J by 5 bases, with 9 bases of the junction left unmatched. The CDR3 extends over 15 amino acids. For the CDR3, the DNA is TGCGCCAGCAGAAGCGGGGGGGGGCGATGGGAGACCCAGTACTTC. This gives the protein CASRSGGGRWETQYF. Full variable domain (outside the CDR3, taken from reference TRBV5-1 and TRBJ2-5): KAGVTQTPRYLIKTRGQQVTLSCSPISGHRSVSWYQQTPGQGLQFLFEYFSETQRNKGNFPGRFSGRQFSNSRSEMNVSTLELGDSALYLCASRSGGGRWETQYFGPGTRLLVL.

This rearrangement joins TRBV21-1 to TRBJ1-3; TRBD1 is the table's D call, not checked against the DNA. TRBV21-1 is a pseudogene locus. The CDR3 extends over 18 amino acids. The CDR3 nucleotides are TGTGCCAGCAGCCTAAACCCAGAGACAGGGGGTTCTGGAAACACCATATATTTT. Protein product: CASSLNPETGGSGNTIYF.